A single TCR beta chain is shown here with its context. Clones were sequenced by immunoSEQ multiplex PCR, and TCRdb holds only the in-frame ones, with some missing. The sample carries 60,000 to 90,000 clones, 95% recorded once. These data belong to a study of technical replicates of blood from a few donors. The CDR3 extends over 14 amino acids. CDR1 MNHEY and CDR2 SVGAGI come from the germline V gene. V gave up 8 bases and J gave up 0 bases; unmatched junction bases: 7. This TCR was sampled from a human donor in good health. This chain uses TRBV6-5 with TRBJ2-7; TRBD1 agrees at 7 bases. Sequencing input: T cells isolated from PBMCs. The CDR3 reads CASGPGQSSYEQYF. The CDR3, as DNA: TGTGCCAGCGGGCCGGGACAGAGCTCCTACGAGCAGTACTTC.